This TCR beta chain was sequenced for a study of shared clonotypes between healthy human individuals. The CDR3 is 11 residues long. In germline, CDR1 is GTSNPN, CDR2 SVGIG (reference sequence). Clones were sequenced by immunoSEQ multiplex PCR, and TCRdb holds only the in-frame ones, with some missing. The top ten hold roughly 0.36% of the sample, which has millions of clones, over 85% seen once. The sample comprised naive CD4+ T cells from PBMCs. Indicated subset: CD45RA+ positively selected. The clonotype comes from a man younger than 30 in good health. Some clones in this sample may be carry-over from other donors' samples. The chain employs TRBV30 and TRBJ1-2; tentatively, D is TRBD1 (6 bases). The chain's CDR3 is CMGGDGYGYTF. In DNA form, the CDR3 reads TGTATGGGGGGCGATGGCTATGGCTACACCTTC.